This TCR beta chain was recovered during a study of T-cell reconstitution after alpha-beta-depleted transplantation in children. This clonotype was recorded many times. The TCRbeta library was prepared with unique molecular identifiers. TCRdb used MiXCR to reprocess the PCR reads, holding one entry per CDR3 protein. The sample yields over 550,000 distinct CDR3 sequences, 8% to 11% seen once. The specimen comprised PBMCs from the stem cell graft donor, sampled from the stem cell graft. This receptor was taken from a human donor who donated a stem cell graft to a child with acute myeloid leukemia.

The CDR3 here is CASRRGLAEPNTQYF. The CDR3 DNA follows: TGTGCCAGCAGGCGGGGACTAGCGGAGCCAAATACGCAGTATTTT. The rearrangement links TRBV4-2 to TRBJ2-3, with 11 nucleotides matching TRBD2. V lost 6 bases, J lost 7 bases, and 9 bases stayed unmatched. Germline V lookup: CDR1 LGHNA, CDR2 YNFKEQ. The CDR3 is made up of 15 amino acids.